The 20 T cell receptor beta chains in this list originate from one sample, sequenced in a study of T cells in Graves' hyperthyroidism and ophthalmopathy. Amplified TCR beta CDR3 regions came from RNA transcripts. HTBI primers were the set used in a first-round RT-PCR of the TCR CDR3. TCRdb called the multiplex PCR reads again in MiXCR, with one record for every CDR3 protein. The table lists roughly 250,000 distinct CDR3 sequences, roughly 22% of them singletons. Material for sequencing was blood. The origin of the receptors is a man aged 30-40 years with Graves' ophthalmopathy.

This clonotype turned up a few times. Relative to the germline gene, one junction end is altered; a read error may explain this. The chain is built from TRBV24-1 and TRBJ2-1; 9 positions agree with TRBD1. The CDR3 is 15 residues long. Germline V CDR1 and CDR2: KGHDR, SFDVKD. The CDR3 sequence: CATSDTGGYHKEQFF. The CDR3 DNA reads TGTGCCACCAGTGATACAGGGGGCTACCACAAGGAGCAGTTCTTC.

This clonotype appeared a few times. The chain combines TRBV19 with TRBJ1-2, with 8 nucleotides matching TRBD1. Germline V gene sequence: CDR1 LNHDA, CDR2 SQIVND (reference sequence). Unmatched junction bases numbered 7, after V lost 4 bases and J lost 6 bases. The CDR3 runs 14 residues. As DNA, the CDR3 is TGTGCCAGTAGTACAGGGGGCGCCTTTGATGGCTACACCTTC. It is translated as CASSTGGAFDGYTF. Full variable domain (missing parts from reference TRBV19 and TRBJ1-2): DGGITQSPKYLFRKEGQNVTLSCEQNLNHDAMYWYRQDPGQGLRLIYYSQIVNDFQKGDIAEGYSVSREKKESFPLTVTSAQKNPTAFYLCASSTGGAFDGYTFGSGTRLTVV.

This chain joins TRBV5-1 and TRBJ2-1; 7 bases are a match to TRBD2. Germline lookup yields CDR1 SGHRS and CDR2 YFSETQ. This CDR3 has 15 amino acids. Losses at the gene ends were 0 bases for V and 8 bases for J; bases not matched to a gene: 8. The CDR3, as DNA: TGCGCCAGCAGCTTGGCTAGCGGATATCTCCATGAGCAGTTCTTC. Translating gives CASSLASGYLHEQFF.

This clonotype showed up just a few times. This chain uses TRBV3-1 with TRBJ2-2; D unclear. This CDR3 has 15 residues. Germline assignment: CDR1 LGHDT and CDR2 YNNKEL (reference sequence). The V end was cut by 5 bases, the J end by 4 bases, with 14 bases between. CDR3 nucleotides: TGTGCCAGCAGCATCTCGGAGCGAATCACCGGGGAGCTGTTTTTT. This translates into CASSISERITGELFF.

This clonotype was counted many times. This rearrangement joins TRBV9 to TRBJ2-7, with 7 bases fitting TRBD2. The CDR3 is 16 residues long. Germline lookup yields CDR1 SGDLS and CDR2 YYNGEE. V shed 4 bases, J shed 2 bases, and the junction held 12 bases outside the gene matches. The CDR3 reads CASSPRLAARAYEQYF. DNA for the CDR3: TGTGCCAGCAGCCCCCGGCTAGCGGCTCGTGCCTACGAGCAGTACTTC.

This clonotype has at least ten counts. The chain couples TRBV18 to TRBJ2-7, with 9 bases fitting TRBD1. V was pared by 3 bases and J by 6 bases, with 3 bases of the junction left unmatched. This CDR3 is 13 amino acids long. The germline V gene encodes CDR1 KGHSH and CDR2 LQKENI. CDR3 region: CASSPRDRVEQYF. CDR3 DNA sequence: TGTGCCAGCTCACCCCGGGACAGGGTCGAGCAGTACTTC.

The table lists this clonotype with many counts. The chain employs TRBV10-2 and TRBJ2-7; D gene ambiguous. This CDR3 is 14 amino acids long. The germline V gene has CDR1 WSHSY and CDR2 SAAADI. The V and J ends lost 4 bases and 3 bases respectively, with 13 bases between them. CDR3 residues: CASSVGRSGYEQYF. CDR3 DNA sequence: TGCGCCAGCAGTGTTGGGCGCTCCGGCTACGAGCAGTACTTC.

The rearrangement joins TRBV20-1 to TRBJ2-1; D gene uncertain. CDR3 size: 12 residues. Trimming cost V 6 bases and J 3 bases, with 9 bases left between them. Looked up from germline, CDR1 is DFQATT and CDR2 is SNEGSKA (reference sequence). DNA for the CDR3: TGCAGTGCCCAAGGTAACTACAATGAGCAGTTCTTC. It yields the protein CSAQGNYNEQFF.

The V and J genes are TRBV7-3 and TRBJ1-3; D gene unclear. This CDR3 is 13 amino acids long. V was pared by 5 bases and J by 3 bases, with 8 bases between. The germline gives CDR1 SGHTA, CDR2 FQGTGA. The CDR3 DNA sequence: TGTGCCAGCAGCCGAAATCGTGGAAACACCATATATTTT. Its protein product is CASSRNRGNTIYF.

This clonotype was seen many times. The rearrangement links TRBV2 to TRBJ2-1, with 7 bases lining up with TRBD2. The CDR3 consists of 13 residues. Germline CDR1 and CDR2: SNHLY and FYNNEI. After removal of 6 bases from V and 6 bases from J, the junction contained 5 bases not matched to a gene. This chain's CDR3 is CASRETSRNEQFF. Written as DNA, the CDR3 is TGTGCCAGCAGGGAGACTAGCCGCAATGAGCAGTTCTTC.

The chain uses TRBV29-1 and TRBJ2-3, with 12 nucleotides matching TRBD2. Germline V gene data show CDR1 as SQVTM and CDR2 as ANQGSEA. V shed 7 bases and J 5 bases; nucleotides not matched to a gene: 1. CDR3 length: 12 residues. In DNA form, the CDR3 reads TGCAGCGGGGGACTAGCGGGAGATACGCAGTATTTT. Its translation is CSGGLAGDTQYF.

This chain joins TRBV6-1 and TRBJ1-2, with 7 positions matching TRBD1. The CDR3 has 14 residues. Germline values: CDR1 MNHNS, CDR2 SASEGT. Trimming at V came to 5 bases and at J to 8 bases, leaving 11 bases not matched to a gene. This CDR3 reads CASSPYRGLRGYTF. The CDR3 region has the DNA TGTGCCAGCAGTCCTTACAGGGGACTGCGGGGCTACACCTTC.

This chain joins TRBV15 and TRBJ2-7, with a possible D match to TRBD2 (6 bases). V dropped 1 base and J dropped 2 bases, with 9 bases sitting between them. This CDR3 is 14 amino acids long. Germline V gene lookup returns CDR1 LNHNV and CDR2 YYDKDF (reference sequence). In DNA, the CDR3 is TGTGCCACCAGCAGAGGGAGGGAAACCTACGAGCAGTACTTC. The encoded protein is CATSRGRETYEQYF. The full variable domain, with the rest looked up from reference TRBV15 and TRBJ2-7, is DAMVIQNPRYQVTQFGKPVTLSCSQTLNHNVMYWYQQKSSQAPKLLFHYYDKDFNNEADTPDNFQSRRPNTSFCFLDIRSPGLGDTAMYLCATSRGRETYEQYFGPGTRLTVT.

This chain links TRBV5-1 with TRBJ1-5; D might be TRBD1 (5 bases). There are 14 residues in the CDR3. Germline V CDR1 and CDR2: SGHRS, YFSETQ. V lost 5 bases and J lost 5, with 14 bases in between. As DNA, the CDR3 is TGCGCCAGCAGGCGGACACTAGTCGATCAGCCCCAGCATTTT. It is translated as CASRRTLVDQPQHF.

This clonotype appeared a few times. This chain connects TRBV19 to TRBJ1-5; TRBD1 matches at 10 bases. After removal of 3 bases from V and 6 bases from J, the junction contained 14 bases not matched to a gene. The CDR3 sequence is 18 residues long. Germline-derived CDR1 and CDR2 are LNHDA and SQIVND (reference sequence). This chain's CDR3 is CASSILLPDRGLGQPQHF. CDR3 sequence (DNA): TGTGCCAGTAGTATCCTCCTACCAGACAGGGGGCTTGGTCAGCCCCAGCATTTT.

The gene calls are TRBV7-2 and TRBJ2-5; D is tentatively TRBD1 or TRBD2 (6 bases each). The CDR3 runs 15 residues. CDR1 is SGHTA, CDR2 FQGNSA, per germline. Trimming left V 1 base short and J 2 bases short, with 11 bases between. The CDR3 region is CASSLGGAPQETQYF. CDR3 DNA: TGTGCCAGCAGCTTAGGGGGGGCGCCTCAAGAGACCCAGTACTTC.

V usage is TRBV12-3 or TRBV12-4 and J usage is TRBJ2-3; TRBD2 matches 7 bases. The junction had 3 bases not matched to a gene; V was cut back by 2 bases and J by 1 base. CDR3 length: 15 amino acids. The CDR3 nucleotides are TGTGCCAGCAGTTTAAAGGCGGGAGGCACAGATACGCAGTATTTT. It yields the protein CASSLKAGGTDTQYF.

This clonotype was detected ten times or more. The chain recombines TRBV3-1 with TRBJ1-5; a weak D match, TRBD1 (6 bases). CDR3 length: 13 residues. The germline gives CDR1 LGHDT, CDR2 YNNKEL (reference sequence). The V gene lost 5 bases and the J gene lost 2 bases, with 7 bases spanning the gap. The CDR3 here is CASSRQGNQPQHF. The CDR3 DNA follows: TGTGCCAGCAGCAGACAGGGCAATCAGCCCCAGCATTTT.

This clonotype was counted at least ten times. This chain uses TRBV18 with TRBJ2-7; unclear D gene. Looked up from germline, CDR1 is KGHSH and CDR2 is LQKENI. The CDR3 has 11 amino acids. V lost 6 bases, J lost 5 bases, and 8 bases lay in between. The CDR3 bases are TGTGCCAGCTCGAGTACGGACGAGCAGTACTTC. It encodes CASSSTDEQYF.

This clonotype was detected only a few times. V and J are TRBV27 and TRBJ1-2, with a weak D call TRBD1 (6 bases). Trimming stripped 1 base from V and 8 bases from J, with 20 bases between. CDR3 length: 16 residues. The germline gives CDR1 MNHEY, CDR2 SMNVEV (reference sequence). CDR3 nucleotide sequence: TGTGCCAGCAGTTTATGGTCCGGGGGCCGCATAGGGGGCTACACCTTC. Translation: CASSLWSGGRIGGYTF.